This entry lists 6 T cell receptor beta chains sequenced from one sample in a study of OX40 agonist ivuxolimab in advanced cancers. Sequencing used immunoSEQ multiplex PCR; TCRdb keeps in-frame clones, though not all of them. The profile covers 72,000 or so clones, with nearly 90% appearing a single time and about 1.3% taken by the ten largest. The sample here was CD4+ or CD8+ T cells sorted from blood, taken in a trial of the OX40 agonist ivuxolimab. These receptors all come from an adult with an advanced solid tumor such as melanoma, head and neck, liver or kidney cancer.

The CDR3 region is CASSLSGGSNYGYTF. The CDR3 DNA follows: TGTGCCAGCTCCCTTTCCGGGGGATCCAACTATGGCTACACCTTC. The V call is TRBV18, the J call TRBJ1-2; TRBD1 is a possible D gene (5 bases). V was pared by 6 bases and J by 2 bases, with 16 bases between. CDR1 and CDR2 (germline): KGHSH, LQKENI. The CDR3 consists of 15 residues. The full variable domain, with the rest looked up from reference TRBV18 and TRBJ1-2, is NAGVMQNPRHLVRRRGQEARLRCSPMKGHSHVYWYRQLPEEGLKFMVYLQKENIIDESGMPKERFSAEFPKEGPSILRIQQVVRGDSAAYFCASSLSGGSNYGYTFGSGTRLTVV.

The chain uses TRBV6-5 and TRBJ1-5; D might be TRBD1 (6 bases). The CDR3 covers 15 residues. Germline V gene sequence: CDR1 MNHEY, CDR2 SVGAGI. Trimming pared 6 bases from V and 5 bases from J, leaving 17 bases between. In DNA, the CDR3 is TGTGCCAGCAGCCGCGGAAGGGGGTCGGATCAGCCCCAGCATTTT. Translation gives CASSRGRGSDQPQHF.

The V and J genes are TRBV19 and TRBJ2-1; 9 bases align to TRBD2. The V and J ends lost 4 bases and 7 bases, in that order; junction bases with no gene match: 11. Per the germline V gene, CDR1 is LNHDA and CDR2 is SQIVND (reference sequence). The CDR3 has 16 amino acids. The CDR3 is CASSTRVAGVLNEQFF. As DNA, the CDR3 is TGTGCCAGTAGTACCAGAGTAGCGGGAGTGCTTAATGAGCAGTTCTTC. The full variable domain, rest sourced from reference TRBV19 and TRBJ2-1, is DGGITQSPKYLFRKEGQNVTLSCEQNLNHDAMYWYRQDPGQGLRLIYYSQIVNDFQKGDIAEGYSVSREKKESFPLTVTSAQKNPTAFYLCASSTRVAGVLNEQFFGPGTRLTVL.

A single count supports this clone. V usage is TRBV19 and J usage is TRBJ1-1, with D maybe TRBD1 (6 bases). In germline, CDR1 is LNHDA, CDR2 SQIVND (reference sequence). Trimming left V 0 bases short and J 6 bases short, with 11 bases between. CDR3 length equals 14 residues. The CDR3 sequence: CASSIDTRGAEAFF. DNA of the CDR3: TGTGCCAGTAGTATAGACACAAGGGGGGCTGAAGCTTTCTTT.

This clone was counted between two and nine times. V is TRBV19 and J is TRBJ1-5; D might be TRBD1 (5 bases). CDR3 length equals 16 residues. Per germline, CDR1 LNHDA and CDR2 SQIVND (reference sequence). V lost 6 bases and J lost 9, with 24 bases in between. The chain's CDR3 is CASRPGGVVDRRPQHF. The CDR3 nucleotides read TGTGCCAGTAGACCCGGGGGGGTAGTCGATCGACGGCCCCAGCATTTT.

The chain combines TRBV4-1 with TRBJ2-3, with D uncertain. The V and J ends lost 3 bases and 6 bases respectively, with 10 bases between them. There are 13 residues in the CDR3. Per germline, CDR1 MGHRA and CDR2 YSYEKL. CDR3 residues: CASSQGVPDTQYF. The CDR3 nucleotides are TGCGCCAGCAGCCAGGGCGTGCCTGATACGCAGTATTTT.